This T cell receptor (beta chain) was profiled in a study of blood T cell repertoires in COVID-19. Original analysis: Estimated nucleated cell counts came from reference gene primer amplification. Profiling relied on immunoSEQ multiplex PCR, and the TCRdb table lists in-frame clones only, not all of them. The DNA gave D and trimming, while V, J and clone size come from that table. Found here are around 140,000 clones, around 90% of them singletons; the top ten hold 4%. The germline V and J ends were trimmed by 0 bases and 3 bases, with 11 bases remaining between them. The CDR3 covers 16 residues. Germline CDR1 SGHDN, CDR2 FVKESK.

This sequence was found in a woman in her forties who had been exposed to COVID-19. The V gene is TRBV14, the J gene TRBJ2-2; possibly TRBD1 for D (5 bases). Sequenced: PBMCs or T cells enriched from blood (not recorded which). CDR3 coding DNA: TGTGCCAGCAGCCAAGAGGTAGCAGGGCACACCGGGGAGCTGTTTTTT. Encoded protein: CASSQEVAGHTGELFF.